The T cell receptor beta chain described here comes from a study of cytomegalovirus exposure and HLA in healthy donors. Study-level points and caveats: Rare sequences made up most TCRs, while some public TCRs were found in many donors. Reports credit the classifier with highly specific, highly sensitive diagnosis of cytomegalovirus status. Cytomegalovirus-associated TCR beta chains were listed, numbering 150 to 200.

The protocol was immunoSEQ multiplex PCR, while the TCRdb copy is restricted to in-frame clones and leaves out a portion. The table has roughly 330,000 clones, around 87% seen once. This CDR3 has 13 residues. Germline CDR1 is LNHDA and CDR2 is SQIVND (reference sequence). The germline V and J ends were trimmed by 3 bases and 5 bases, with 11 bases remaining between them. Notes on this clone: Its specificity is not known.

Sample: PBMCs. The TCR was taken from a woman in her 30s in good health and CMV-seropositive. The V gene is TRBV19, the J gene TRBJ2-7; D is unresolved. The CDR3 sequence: CASSIWLNDEQYF. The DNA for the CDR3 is TGTGCCAGTAGTATCTGGCTTAATGACGAGCAGTACTTC.